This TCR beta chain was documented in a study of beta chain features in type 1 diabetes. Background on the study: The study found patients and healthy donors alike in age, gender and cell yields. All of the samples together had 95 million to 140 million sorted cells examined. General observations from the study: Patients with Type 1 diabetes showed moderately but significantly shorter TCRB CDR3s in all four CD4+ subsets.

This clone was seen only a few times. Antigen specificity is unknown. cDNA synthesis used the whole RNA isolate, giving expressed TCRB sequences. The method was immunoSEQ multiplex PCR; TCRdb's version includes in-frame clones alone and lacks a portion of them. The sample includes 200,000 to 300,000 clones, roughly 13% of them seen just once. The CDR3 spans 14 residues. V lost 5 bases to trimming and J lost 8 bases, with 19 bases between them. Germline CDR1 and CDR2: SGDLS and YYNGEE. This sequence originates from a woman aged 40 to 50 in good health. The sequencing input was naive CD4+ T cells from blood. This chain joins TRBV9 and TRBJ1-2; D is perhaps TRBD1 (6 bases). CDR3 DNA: TGTGCCAGCAGACAAGGGGGGGCCCTCAGGGGCTACACCTTC. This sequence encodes CASRQGGALRGYTF.